The 25 T cell receptor beta chains below were found in one sample sequenced in a study of metastatic and nonmetastatic thyroid tumors. TCRdb re-called clones from the PCR reads using MiXCR. The table lists some 7,300 clones, 15% to 20% of them singletons. Prior to thyroid surgery, none of the patients had received any treatment. Sequencing used adjacent normal tissue. The receptor set was obtained from a male donor with papillary thyroid cancer or a benign thyroid nodule (not recorded which). Some clones in this sample may be carry-over from other donors' samples.

The chain carries TRBV12-3 or TRBV12-4 and TRBJ1-1, with 8 nucleotides matching TRBD1. V lost 6 bases and J lost 4; bases outside the gene matches: 10. CDR3 length: 15 residues. This CDR3 is CASRWTAGGSTEAFF. CDR3 DNA: TGTGCCAGCAGATGGACGGCAGGGGGCTCCACTGAAGCTTTCTTT.

This clone turned up a few times. V usage is TRBV19 and J usage is TRBJ2-5; D is perhaps TRBD1 (6 bases). With 6 bases removed from V and 4 bases from J, the gap between germline ends came to 12 bases. CDR3 length: 13 residues. Germline assignment: CDR1 LNHDA and CDR2 SQIVND (reference sequence). DNA for the CDR3: TGTGCCAGTAGCTATCAGGGGAGAGAGACCCAGTACTTC. It translates to CASSYQGRETQYF. Complete variable domain (other parts from reference TRBV19 and TRBJ2-5): DGGITQSPKYLFRKEGQNVTLSCEQNLNHDAMYWYRQDPGQGLRLIYYSQIVNDFQKGDIAEGYSVSREKKESFPLTVTSAQKNPTAFYLCASSYQGRETQYFGPGTRLLVL.

The chain carries TRBV5-1 and TRBJ1-1; D gene uncertain. Germline loops: CDR1 SGHRS, CDR2 YFSETQ. V was clipped by 4 bases and J by 5 bases, with 15 bases between them. This CDR3 contains 14 residues. The CDR3 loop reads CASSPPRPGTEAFF. In DNA form, the CDR3 reads TGCGCCAGCAGCCCCCCTCGACCGGGAACTGAAGCTTTCTTT.

This clone was seen only a few times. The chain combines TRBV6-6 with TRBJ2-2, with unresolved D. V gave up 3 bases and J gave up 2 bases, with 13 bases separating them. CDR1 is MNHNY and CDR2 is SVGAGI in the germline V gene (reference sequence). CDR3 length: 16 residues. In nucleotides, the CDR3 is TGTGCCAGCAGTTATGGGGTGGTTGTAAACACCGGGGAGCTGTTTTTT. Amino acid sequence: CASSYGVVVNTGELFF.

In this sample, this clone turned up a few times. This sequence joins TRBV12-3 or TRBV12-4 and TRBJ2-4, with D uncertain. Trimming took off 8 bases at V and 0 bases at J, with 11 bases between the two ends. The CDR3 runs to 14 residues. CDR3 bases: TGTGCCAGCGGTCCTAGAGAAGCCAAAAACATTCAGTACTTC. Residues: CASGPREAKNIQYF.

A word on this clone: An end of the junction does not agree with germline; a read error may underlie this. The rearrangement joins TRBV7-9 to TRBJ1-1; the D is unclear. The CDR3 consists of 14 residues. Germline CDR1 reads SEHNR; CDR2 reads FQNEAQ (reference sequence). CDR3 bases: TGCGCCAGCAGCTTAGAGTTTGATGCCACTGAAGCTTTCTTT. Protein sequence: CASSLEFDATEAFF.

By sample fraction, this clone is large (0.1 to 1%). The chain employs TRBV6-2 or TRBV6-3 and TRBJ2-2, with D unclear. CDR1 is MNHEY, CDR2 SVGEGT, per germline. Trimming pared 2 bases from V and 3 bases from J, leaving 4 bases between. The CDR3 extends over 13 amino acids. The DNA of the CDR3 is TGTGCCAGCAGTTACGTATACACCGGGGAGCTGTTTTTT. It yields the protein CASSYVYTGELFF.

This clone is medium-sized within its sample. The chain has TRBV7-9 and TRBJ2-7; perhaps TRBD2 as D (6 bases). The germline V and J ends were trimmed by 6 bases and 0 bases, with 15 bases remaining between them. The CDR3 is 15 residues long. Germline CDR1 SEHNR, CDR2 FQNEAQ (reference sequence). DNA for the CDR3: TGTGCCAGCAGTCAAGTCGGGGGAAGCTCCTACGAGCAGTACTTC. Its protein is CASSQVGGSSYEQYF. Full variable domain (rest looked up from reference TRBV7-9 and TRBJ2-7): DTGVSQNPRHKITKRGQNVTFRCDPISEHNRLYWYRQTLGQGPEFLTYFQNEAQLEKSRLLSDRFSAERPKGSFSTLEIQRTEQGDSAMYLCASSQVGGSSYEQYFGPGTRLTVT.

This chain links TRBV28 with TRBJ1-4, with D possibly being TRBD1 (6 bases). The CDR3 is 15 residues long. Trimming left V 6 bases short and J 8 bases short, with 19 bases between. CDR1 MDHEN and CDR2 SYDVKM come from the germline V gene. CDR3 DNA: TGTGCCAGCAGACTCGACAGGCGGGTGTACGAAAAACTGTTTTTT. This translates into CASRLDRRVYEKLFF.

The V call is TRBV10-3, the J call TRBJ2-1, with 7 bases fitting TRBD1. The length of the CDR3 is 14 residues. V dropped 10 bases and J dropped 7; count of bases not matched to a gene: 13. Germline values: CDR1 ENHRY, CDR2 SYGVKD. The CDR3 DNA follows: TGTGCCAGCGCCGGGGCAGGGGGAGTGAATGAGCAGTTCTTC. The encoded protein is CASAGAGGVNEQFF.

Details on this clone: This sample also contains other DNA sequences that code for the same CDR3. This rearrangement joins TRBV27 to TRBJ2-3; no clear D. The CDR3 length is 14 residues. Trimming took 2 bases from V and 0 from J, leaving 6 bases between them. Looked up from germline, CDR1 is MNHEY and CDR2 is SMNVEV (reference sequence). The CDR3 is CASSLVGSTDTQYF. CDR3 DNA sequence: TGTGCCAGCAGTTTAGTTGGAAGCACAGATACGCAGTATTTT.

The sample holds a few counts of this clone. The J gene is TRBJ1-5, the V gene TRBV12-3 or TRBV12-4, with D perhaps TRBD1 (6 bases). The CDR3 is made up of 15 amino acids. V was shortened by 5 bases and J by 6 bases, with 17 bases between the two germline ends. CDR3 in amino acids: CASSPVWGLSQPQHF. CDR3 nucleotides: TGTGCCAGCAGTCCGGTCTGGGGGCTCAGTCAGCCCCAGCATTTT.

This clone counts as medium-sized. This sample includes further DNA sequences coding for the same CDR3. V usage is TRBV28 and J usage is TRBJ2-1; D is possibly TRBD1 (5 bases). The CDR3 covers 14 residues. Germline CDR1 and CDR2: MDHEN and SYDVKM. Trimming took off 4 bases at V and 8 bases at J, with 15 bases between the two ends. Here the CDR3 DNA reads TGTGCCAGCAGTTCTCGGACACTCGTCGATGAGCAGTTCTTC. This translates into CASSSRTLVDEQFF.

This clone is labeled as large (0.1 to 1%). The V gene is TRBV28, the J gene TRBJ2-7, with TRBD1 matching 7 bases. V lost 6 bases to trimming and J lost 2 bases; unmatched junction nucleotides: 10. Germline CDR1 reads MDHEN; CDR2 reads SYDVKM. The CDR3 is made up of 15 amino acids. The CDR3 region is CASRLYTGAPYEQYF. CDR3 nucleotide sequence: TGTGCCAGCAGATTGTACACAGGGGCCCCCTACGAGCAGTACTTC.

The table lists this clone with a few counts. Other DNA variants within this sample encode the same CDR3. The CDR3 region has the DNA TGTGCCAGTAGTATTAAGGGGGGACTCGCCTACGAGCAGTACGTC. Protein sequence: CASSIKGGLAYEQYV. The J gene is TRBJ2-7, the V gene TRBV19, with D possibly called TRBD1 or TRBD2 (6 bases each). V lost 3 bases and J lost 2, with 14 bases in between. Looked up from germline, CDR1 is LNHDA and CDR2 is SQIVND (reference sequence). The CDR3 is made up of 15 amino acids.

This clone occurred a few times. Since a much larger clone is just one base distant, this may be a read error. This chain connects TRBV24-1 to TRBJ1-2; the D is unclear. CDR3 length: 14 residues. Germline CDR1 is KGHDR and CDR2 is SFDVKD. The CDR3 here is CATSDEGSSYCYTF. The CDR3 DNA reads as TGTGCCACCAGTGATGAGGGATCTTCCTATTGCTACACCTTC.

As regards this clone: A read error may produce the germline difference seen at one junction end. The chain joins TRBV6-1 to TRBJ2-3; unclear D gene. Germline values: CDR1 MNHNS, CDR2 SASEGT. This CDR3 contains 14 residues. The chain's CDR3 is CVSWLGTSTDTQYF. The CDR3 bases are TGTGTCAGCTGGCTAGGAACTAGCACAGATACGCAGTATTTT.

In its sample, this clone was seen a few times. The gene calls are TRBV28 and TRBJ2-7; TRBD1 matches at 7 bases. The germline V gene has CDR1 MDHEN and CDR2 SYDVKM. V shed 3 bases, J shed 3 bases, and the junction held 2 bases outside the gene matches. This CDR3 has 13 amino acids. The CDR3 region is CASSFTGDYEQYV. The CDR3 DNA is TGTGCCAGCAGTTTTACAGGGGACTACGAGCAGTACGTC.

On this clone: A read error may produce the germline difference seen at one junction end. This chain joins TRBV6-6 and TRBJ2-7, with TRBD1 matching 9 bases. Germline V gene lookup returns CDR1 MNHNY and CDR2 SVGAGI (reference sequence). The CDR3 totals 16 residues. CDR3 loop: CASSHSGTGSSYEQYF. In nucleotides, the CDR3 is TGTGCCAGCAGTCACTCCGGGACAGGGAGCTCCTACGAGCAGTACTTC.

The rearrangement links TRBV6-2 or TRBV6-3 to TRBJ2-7, with D unclear. The CDR3 consists of 15 residues. The germline V gene encodes CDR1 MNHEY and CDR2 SVGEGT. Trimming shortened V by 5 bases and J by 5 bases, and 19 bases separated the two germline ends. CDR3 region: CASSLTDAAVNEQYF. The CDR3 nucleotides read TGTGCCAGCAGTCTTACGGATGCCGCTGTAAACGAGCAGTACTTC.

This clone was recorded many times. The chain employs TRBV5-1 and TRBJ1-1, with TRBD1 identical over 11 bases. The CDR3 is 17 residues long. Germline V lookup: CDR1 SGHRS, CDR2 YFSETQ. J was trimmed by 4 bases and V by 2 bases; bases with no gene match: 10. The CDR3 loop is CASSFGQGAVKVTEAFF. The DNA of the CDR3 is TGCGCCAGCAGCTTTGGACAGGGGGCCGTTAAAGTCACTGAAGCTTTCTTT.

This clone appeared a few times. This may stem from a read error, because a much larger clone lies one nucleotide away. J is TRBJ2-5 and V is TRBV27, with 9 bases matching TRBD2. V trimming: 4 bases; J trimming: 1 base; junction bases outside the gene matches: 13. This CDR3 comprises 18 residues. Germline V gene data show CDR1 as MNHEY and CDR2 as SMNVEV (reference sequence). CDR3 sequence: CASSSGLAGWPGQETQYF. The CDR3 DNA is TGTGCCAGCAGTTCCGGGCTAGCGGGATGGCCTGGCCAAGAGACCCAGTACTTC.

In DNA form, the CDR3 reads TGTGCCAGCAGCCAAGAAGGGGTGTCCACAGATACGCAGTATTTT. Protein: CASSQEGVSTDTQYF. The V and J genes are TRBV4-2 and TRBJ2-3; possibly TRBD1 for D (5 bases). V lost 0 bases, J lost 2 bases, and 9 bases lay in between. Germline V gene sequence: CDR1 LGHNA, CDR2 YNFKEQ. This CDR3 contains 15 residues.

J is TRBJ1-2 and V is TRBV7-3; 9 nucleotides align to TRBD1. This CDR3 has 13 amino acids. Germline values: CDR1 SGHTA, CDR2 FQGTGA. Trimming took 6 bases from V and 6 from J; bases not matched to a gene: 5. CDR3 DNA sequence: TGTGCCAGCAGTAATGACAGGGGGGATGGCTACACCTTC. This gives the protein CASSNDRGDGYTF.

Relative to its sample, this clone is large. The rearrangement uses TRBV28 and TRBJ2-7, with TRBD1 matching over 8 bases. CDR1 MDHEN and CDR2 SYDVKM come from the germline V gene. The V segment lost 4 bases and the J segment 1 base; nucleotides outside the gene matches: 3. The length of the CDR3 is 14 residues. The CDR3: CASSWTGRSYEQYF. The CDR3, as DNA: TGTGCCAGCAGTTGGACAGGGAGGTCCTACGAGCAGTACTTC.